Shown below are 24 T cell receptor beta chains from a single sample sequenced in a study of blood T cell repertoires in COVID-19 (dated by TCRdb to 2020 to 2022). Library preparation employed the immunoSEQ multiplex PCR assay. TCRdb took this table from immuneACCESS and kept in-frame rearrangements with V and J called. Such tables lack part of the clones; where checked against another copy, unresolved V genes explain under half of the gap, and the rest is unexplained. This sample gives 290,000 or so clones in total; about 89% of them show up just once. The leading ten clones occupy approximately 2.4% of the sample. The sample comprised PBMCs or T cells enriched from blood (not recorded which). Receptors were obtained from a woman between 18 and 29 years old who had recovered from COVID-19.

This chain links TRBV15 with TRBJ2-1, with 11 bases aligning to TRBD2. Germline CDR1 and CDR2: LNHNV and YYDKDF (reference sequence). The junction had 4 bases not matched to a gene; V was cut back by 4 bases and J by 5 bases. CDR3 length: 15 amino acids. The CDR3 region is CATSILAGEDNEQFF. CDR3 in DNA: TGTGCCACCAGCATACTAGCGGGAGAAGACAATGAGCAGTTCTTC.

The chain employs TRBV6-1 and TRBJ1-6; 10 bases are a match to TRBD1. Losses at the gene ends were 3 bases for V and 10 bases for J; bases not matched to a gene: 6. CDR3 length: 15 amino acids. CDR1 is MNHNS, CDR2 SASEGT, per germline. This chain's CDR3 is CASSEPGTGESPLHF. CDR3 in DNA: TGTGCCAGCAGTGAGCCCGGGACAGGGGAATCACCCCTCCACTTT.

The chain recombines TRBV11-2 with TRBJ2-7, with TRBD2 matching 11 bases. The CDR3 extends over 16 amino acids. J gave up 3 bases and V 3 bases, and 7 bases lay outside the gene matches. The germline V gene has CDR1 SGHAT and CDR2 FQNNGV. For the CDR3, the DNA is TGTGCCAGCAGCTTCTTACTAGCGGGAGCACGCTACGAGCAGTACTTC. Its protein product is CASSFLLAGARYEQYF. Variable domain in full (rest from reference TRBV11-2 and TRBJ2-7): EAGVAQSPRYKIIEKRQSVAFWCNPISGHATLYWYQQILGQGPKLLIQFQNNGVVDDSQLPKDRFSAERLKGVDSTLKIQPAKLEDSAVYLCASSFLLAGARYEQYFGPGTRLTVT.

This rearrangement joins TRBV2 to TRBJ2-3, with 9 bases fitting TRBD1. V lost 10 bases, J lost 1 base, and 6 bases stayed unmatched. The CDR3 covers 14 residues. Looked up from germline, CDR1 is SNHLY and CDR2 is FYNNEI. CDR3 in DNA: TGTGCCACCTCGGACAGGGGCGGCACAGATACGCAGTATTTT. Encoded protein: CATSDRGGTDTQYF.

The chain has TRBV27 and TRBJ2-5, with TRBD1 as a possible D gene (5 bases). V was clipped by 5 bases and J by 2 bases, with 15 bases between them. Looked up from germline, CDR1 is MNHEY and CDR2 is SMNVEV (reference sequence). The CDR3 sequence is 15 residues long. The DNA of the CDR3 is TGTGCCAGCAGTAGGCTTCAGGGCAATCAAGAGACCCAGTACTTC. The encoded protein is CASSRLQGNQETQYF.

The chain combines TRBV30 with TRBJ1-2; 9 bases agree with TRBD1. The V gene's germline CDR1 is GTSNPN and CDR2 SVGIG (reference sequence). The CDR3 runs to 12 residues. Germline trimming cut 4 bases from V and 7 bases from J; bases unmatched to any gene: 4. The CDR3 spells CAWTTGGLGYTF. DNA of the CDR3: TGTGCCTGGACCACAGGGGGCCTTGGCTACACCTTC.

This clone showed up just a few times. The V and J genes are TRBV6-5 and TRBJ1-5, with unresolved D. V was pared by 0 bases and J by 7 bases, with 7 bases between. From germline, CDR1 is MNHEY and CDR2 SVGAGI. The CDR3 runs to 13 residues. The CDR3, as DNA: TGTGCCAGCAGTTACTCTGGTCGGCAGCCCCAGCATTTT. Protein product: CASSYSGRQPQHF.

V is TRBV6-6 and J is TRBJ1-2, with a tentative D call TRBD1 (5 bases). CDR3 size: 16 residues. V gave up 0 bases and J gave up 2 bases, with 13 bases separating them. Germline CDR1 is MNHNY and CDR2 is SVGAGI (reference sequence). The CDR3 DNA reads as TGTGCCAGCAGTTACTCGCGCTCAGGGCGGAACTATGGCTACACCTTC. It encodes CASSYSRSGRNYGYTF.

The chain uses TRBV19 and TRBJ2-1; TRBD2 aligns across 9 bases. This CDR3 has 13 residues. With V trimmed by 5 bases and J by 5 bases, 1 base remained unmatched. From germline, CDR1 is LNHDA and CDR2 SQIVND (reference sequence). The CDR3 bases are TGTGCCAGTAGTGCGGGGGGGGACAATGAGCAGTTCTTC. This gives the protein CASSAGGDNEQFF.

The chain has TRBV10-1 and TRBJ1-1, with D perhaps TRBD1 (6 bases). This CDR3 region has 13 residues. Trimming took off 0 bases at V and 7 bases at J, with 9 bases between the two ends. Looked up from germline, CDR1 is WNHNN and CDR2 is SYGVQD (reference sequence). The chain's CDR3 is CASSESTQGEAFF. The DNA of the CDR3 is TGCGCCAGCAGTGAGTCGACACAGGGTGAAGCTTTCTTT.

The CDR3 nucleotides are TGTGCCAGCAGGCCTACAGGGGGCCCTTACAATGAGCAGTTCTTC. It translates to CASRPTGGPYNEQFF. The rearrangement joins TRBV6-5 to TRBJ2-1, with 9 bases aligning to TRBD1. The CDR3 has 15 amino acids. Germline V CDR1 and CDR2: MNHEY, SVGAGI. Trimming removed 6 bases from V and 4 bases from J; junction bases left unmatched: 7.

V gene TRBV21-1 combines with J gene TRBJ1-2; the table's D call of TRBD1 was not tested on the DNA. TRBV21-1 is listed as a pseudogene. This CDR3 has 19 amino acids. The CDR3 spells CASSIRDRGRLVPSYGYTF. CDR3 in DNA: TGTGCCAGCAGCATCCGGGACAGGGGGCGCTTGGTGCCCTCGTATGGCTACACCTTC.

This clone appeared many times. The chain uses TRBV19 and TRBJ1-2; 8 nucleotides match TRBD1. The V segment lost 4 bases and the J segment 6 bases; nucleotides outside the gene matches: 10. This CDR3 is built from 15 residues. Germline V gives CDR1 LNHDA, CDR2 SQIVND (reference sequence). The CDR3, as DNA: TGTGCCAGTAGTACCCTTCGGACAGGGCCAAATGGCTACACCTTC. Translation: CASSTLRTGPNGYTF.

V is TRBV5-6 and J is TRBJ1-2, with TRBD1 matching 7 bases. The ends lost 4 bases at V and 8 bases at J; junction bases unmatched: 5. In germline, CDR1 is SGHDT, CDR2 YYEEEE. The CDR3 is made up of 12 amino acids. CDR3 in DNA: TGTGCCAGCAGCCCTCGGACAGGCGGCTACACCTTC. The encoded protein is CASSPRTGGYTF.

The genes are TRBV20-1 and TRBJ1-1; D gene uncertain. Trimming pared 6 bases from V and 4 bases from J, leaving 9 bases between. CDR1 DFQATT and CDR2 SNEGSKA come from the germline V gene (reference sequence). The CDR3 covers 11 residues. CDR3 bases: TGCAGTGCAGCGGACCGCACTGAAGCTTTCTTT. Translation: CSAADRTEAFF.

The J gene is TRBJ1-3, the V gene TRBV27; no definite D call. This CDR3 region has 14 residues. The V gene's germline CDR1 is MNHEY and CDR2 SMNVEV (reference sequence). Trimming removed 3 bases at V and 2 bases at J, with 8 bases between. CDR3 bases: TGTGCCAGCAGTTTGAGAGGGCCTGGAAACACCATATATTTT. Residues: CASSLRGPGNTIYF.

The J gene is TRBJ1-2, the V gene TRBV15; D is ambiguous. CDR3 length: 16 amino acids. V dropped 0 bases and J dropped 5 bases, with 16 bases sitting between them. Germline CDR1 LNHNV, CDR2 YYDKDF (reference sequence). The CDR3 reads CATSRDAVPRLYGYTF. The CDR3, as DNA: TGTGCCACCAGCAGAGATGCGGTCCCCAGACTTTATGGCTACACCTTC.

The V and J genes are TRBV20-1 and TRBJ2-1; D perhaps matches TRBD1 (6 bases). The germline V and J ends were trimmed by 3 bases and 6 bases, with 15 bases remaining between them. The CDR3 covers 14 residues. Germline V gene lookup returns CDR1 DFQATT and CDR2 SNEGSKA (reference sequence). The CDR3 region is CSASAGGGGNEQFF. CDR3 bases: TGCAGTGCTAGTGCTGGGGGCGGAGGCAATGAGCAGTTCTTC.

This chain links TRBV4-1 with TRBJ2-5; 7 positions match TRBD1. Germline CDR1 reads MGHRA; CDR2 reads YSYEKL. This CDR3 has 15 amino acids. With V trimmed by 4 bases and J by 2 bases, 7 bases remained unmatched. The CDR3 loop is CASSPDRRLQETQYF. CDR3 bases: TGCGCCAGCAGCCCGGACAGGCGTCTACAAGAGACCCAGTACTTC.

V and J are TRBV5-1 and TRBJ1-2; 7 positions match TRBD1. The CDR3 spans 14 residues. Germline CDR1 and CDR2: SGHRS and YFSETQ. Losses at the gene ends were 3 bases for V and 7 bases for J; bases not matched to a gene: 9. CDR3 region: CASSWGTASGGYTF. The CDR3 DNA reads TGCGCCAGCAGCTGGGGGACAGCATCTGGTGGCTACACCTTC.

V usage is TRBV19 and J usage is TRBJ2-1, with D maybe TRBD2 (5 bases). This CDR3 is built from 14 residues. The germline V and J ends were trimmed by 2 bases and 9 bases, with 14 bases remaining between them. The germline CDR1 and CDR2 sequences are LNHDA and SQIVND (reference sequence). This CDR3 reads CASSISELGSEQFF. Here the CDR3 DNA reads TGTGCCAGTAGTATATCTGAACTAGGAAGTGAGCAGTTCTTC.

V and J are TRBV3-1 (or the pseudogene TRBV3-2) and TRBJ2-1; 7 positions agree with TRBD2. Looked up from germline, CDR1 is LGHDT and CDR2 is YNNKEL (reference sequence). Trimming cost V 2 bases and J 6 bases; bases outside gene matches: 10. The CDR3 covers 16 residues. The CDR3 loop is CASSQSAGVMSNEQFF. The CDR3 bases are TGTGCCAGCAGCCAATCTGCGGGAGTAATGAGCAATGAGCAGTTCTTC.

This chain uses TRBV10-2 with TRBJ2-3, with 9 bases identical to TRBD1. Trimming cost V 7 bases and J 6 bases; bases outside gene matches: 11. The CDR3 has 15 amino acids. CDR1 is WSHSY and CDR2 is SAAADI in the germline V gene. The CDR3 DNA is TGCGCCAGCATCCAAAGGGGGACAGGGACGGATACGCAGTATTTT. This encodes CASIQRGTGTDTQYF.

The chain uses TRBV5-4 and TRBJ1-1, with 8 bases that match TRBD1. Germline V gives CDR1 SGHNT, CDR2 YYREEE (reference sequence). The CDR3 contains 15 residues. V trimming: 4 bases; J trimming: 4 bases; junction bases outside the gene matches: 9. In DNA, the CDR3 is TGTGCCAGCAGCGCATTGACAGGGGAGGGCACTGAAGCTTTCTTT. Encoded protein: CASSALTGEGTEAFF.